The rows below give T cell receptor beta chains drawn from one sample of a study of identical twins. MiXCR, run by TCRdb on the 5' RACE reads, gives a single entry per CDR3 protein. This sample yields a few hundred thousand distinct CDR3 sequences, of which approximately 8.8% are seen a single time; under 9.5% belongs to the top ten. Material for sequencing was naive T cells sorted from blood. The source is a woman aged 45 to 65 in good health. Both conserved end residues are part of each CDR3. The order of the fields is D gene, V gene, J gene, clone size, CDR3 length, CDR3 protein, CDR3 DNA. A D gene is named only where the DNA matches it firmly. Not all rows give a size; the values are once, few, many and, for expanded clones, a class.

>TRBD2|TRBV6-2/TRBV6-3|TRBJ2-1|many|15
CASSQRGGSYNEQFF
TGTGCCAGCAGCCAGCGGGGAGGGAGCTACAATGAGCAGTTCTTC
>-|TRBV30|TRBJ1-2|-|11
CAWMEGNGYTF
TGTGCCTGGATGGAGGGCAATGGCTACACCTTC
>-|TRBV7-2|TRBJ1-1|-|14
CASSLSSMNTEAFF
TGTGCCAGCAGCTTATCTAGCATGAACACTGAAGCTTTCTTT
>TRBD2|TRBV24-1|TRBJ2-3|many|15
CATSDLAGAPDTQYF
TGTGCCACCAGTGACCTAGCGGGAGCACCAGATACGCAGTATTTT
>-|TRBV11-3|TRBJ2-3|-|16
CASNPVSGKHTDTQYF
TGTGCCAGCAACCCTGTTTCAGGGAAACACACAGATACGCAGTATTTT
>-|TRBV2|TRBJ2-1|many|13
CASSTDGDNEQFF
TGTGCCAGCAGCACCGACGGGGACAATGAGCAGTTCTTC
>-|TRBV24-1|TRBJ2-3|-|8
CATSGPSF
TGTGCCACTTCCGGGCCATCCTTT
>TRBD2|TRBV20-1|TRBJ2-3|-|19
CSARDQSSGRFGGTDTQYF
TGCAGTGCTAGAGATCAGTCTAGCGGGAGATTTGGTGGCACAGATACGCAGTATTTT
>-|TRBV24-1|TRBJ2-5|few|11
CATSAKETQYF
TGTGCCACCAGTGCAAAGGAGACCCAGTACTTC
>TRBD2|TRBV3-1|TRBJ2-1|few|16
CASSFSSGRYYNEQFF
TGTGCCAGCAGCTTTTCTAGCGGGAGGTATTACAATGAGCAGTTCTTC
>-|TRBV11-3|TRBJ2-1|many|18
CASSSPSRMVLAPDEQFF
TGTGCCAGCAGCTCCCCCTCGCGGATGGTGCTAGCTCCCGATGAGCAGTTCTTC
>-|TRBV6-5|TRBJ2-1|many|15
CASSPRADGYNEQFF
TGTGCCAGCAGTCCTAGAGCCGACGGATACAATGAGCAGTTCTTC
>-|TRBV7-9|TRBJ2-7|-|15
CASSLNTGTYYEQYF
TGTGCCAGCAGCTTGAACACCGGGACATACTACGAGCAGTACTTC
>-|TRBV5-6|TRBJ1-5|few|14
CASSRLDSNQPQHF
TGTGCCAGCAGCCGACTTGATAGCAATCAGCCCCAGCATTTT
>-|TRBV30|TRBJ2-5|-|11
CAWSEGQTQYF
TGTGCCTGGAGTGAGGGGCAGACCCAGTACTTC
>TRBD1|TRBV27|TRBJ2-1|many|13
CASSSVRTGEQFF
TGTGCCAGCAGTTCTGTCCGGACAGGGGAGCAGTTCTTC
>-|TRBV12-3/TRBV12-4|TRBJ1-4|few|15
CASSPDNLLNEKLFF
TGTGCCAGCAGTCCAGACAATCTCCTGAATGAAAAACTGTTTTTT
>TRBD2|TRBV14|TRBJ2-2|-|15
CASSRLADTTGELFF
TGTGCCAGCAGCAGACTAGCGGATACCACCGGGGAGCTGTTTTTT
>-|TRBV4-1|TRBJ2-5|many|14
CASSQVYGQETQYF
TGCGCCAGCAGCCAAGTTTACGGACAAGAGACCCAGTACTTC
>-|TRBV4-1|TRBJ1-5|-|15
CASSHGGGSNQPQHF
TGCGCCAGCAGCCATGGGGGCGGGAGCAATCAGCCCCAGCATTTT
>-|TRBV20-1|TRBJ1-2|-|14
CSARGAETNYGYTF
TGCAGTGCCCGAGGGGCTGAAACTAACTATGGCTACACCTTC
>TRBD1|TRBV11-2|TRBJ2-1|-|15
CASREGQGARNEQFF
TGTGCCAGCCGGGAGGGACAGGGGGCTAGGAATGAGCAGTTCTTC
>-|TRBV6-5|TRBJ2-1|-|13
CASTGGIYNEQFF
TGTGCCAGCACCGGAGGAATATACAATGAGCAGTTCTTC
>TRBD2|TRBV5-1|TRBJ2-1|-|16
CASSLEAGRGPNEQFF
TGCGCCAGCAGCTTGGAGGCAGGGAGGGGACCCAATGAGCAGTTCTTC
>-|TRBV5-1|TRBJ2-3|-|14
CASSFRSSTDTQYF
TGCGCCAGCAGCTTCAGGTCTAGCACAGATACGCAGTATTTT
>-|TRBV12-3/TRBV12-4|TRBJ1-4|many|15
CASRPLDGINEKLFF
TGTGCCAGCAGGCCCCTCGACGGGATTAATGAAAAACTGTTTTTT
>-|TRBV29-1|TRBJ2-5|many|13
CSATGSIQETQYF
TGCAGCGCCACGGGATCAATTCAAGAGACCCAGTACTTC
>-|TRBV21-1|TRBJ2-2|-|14
CASSSGGDTGELFF
TGTGCCAGCAGCAGTGGGGGAGATACCGGGGAGCTGTTTTTT
>TRBD1|TRBV7-3|TRBJ2-1|many|12
CASSLTGNEQFF
TGTGCCAGCAGCCTGACAGGGAATGAGCAGTTCTTC
>-|TRBV12-3/TRBV12-4|TRBJ2-1|few|18
CASSLFLLDSYSYNEQFF
TGTGCCAGCAGTTTATTTTTGCTGGACTCTTACTCCTACAATGAGCAGTTCTTC
>TRBD2|TRBV20-1|TRBJ2-1|-|16
CSAPILRDYPRNEQFF
TGCAGTGCACCGATACTCCGGGACTACCCCCGCAATGAGCAGTTCTTC
>TRBD1|TRBV20-1|TRBJ1-5|-|14
CSATPGQFNQPQHF
TGCAGTGCTACCCCGGGACAGTTCAATCAGCCCCAGCATTTT
>-|TRBV11-2|TRBJ2-3|few|15
CASSLQFGATDTQYF
TGTGCCAGCAGCTTACAATTTGGGGCCACAGATACGCAGTATTTT
>TRBD2|TRBV6-5|TRBJ2-6|few|17
CATFRGEKISGANVLTF
TGTGCCACCTTCCGGGGGGAAAAGATCTCTGGGGCCAACGTCCTGACTTTC
>-|TRBV3-1|TRBJ1-1|many|12
CASSQYGGEAFF
TGTGCCAGCAGCCAATATGGGGGAGAAGCTTTCTTT
>TRBD2|TRBV7-9|TRBJ2-7|many|13
CASSPGLVYEQYF
TGTGCCAGCAGCCCGGGACTAGTCTACGAGCAGTACTTC
>-|TRBV20-1|TRBJ2-7|-|14
CSARAPWGDYEQYF
TGCAGTGCTAGAGCCCCGTGGGGCGACTACGAGCAGTACTTC
>-|TRBV3-1|TRBJ2-5|few|15
CASSQGGSNQETQYF
TGTGCCAGCAGCCAAGGTGGGTCGAACCAAGAGACCCAGTACTTC
>-|TRBV30|TRBJ1-1|few|14
CAWSPAWGSTEAFF
TGTGCCTGGAGCCCAGCATGGGGGTCCACTGAAGCTTTCTTT
>TRBD2|TRBV6-5|TRBJ2-5|few|18
CASSYLTVSREAGETQYF
TGTGCCAGCAGTTACCTGACTGTCTCGCGGGAGGCCGGGGAGACCCAGTACTTC
>-|TRBV12-3/TRBV12-4|TRBJ2-2|many|13
CASSFPNTGELFF
TGTGCCAGCAGTTTCCCAAACACCGGGGAGCTGTTTTTT
>-|TRBV12-3/TRBV12-4|TRBJ2-4|few|14
CASSLGTDKNIQYF
TGTGCCAGCAGTTTAGGGACTGACAAAAACATTCAGTACTTC
>TRBD1|TRBV5-1|TRBJ2-7|many|18
CASSSTRTGPRSSYEQYF
TGCGCCAGCAGCTCCACCCGGACAGGCCCTCGGAGCTCCTACGAGCAGTACTTC
>TRBD2|TRBV5-1|TRBJ2-5|-|15
CASSLDGRGQETQYF
TGCGCCAGCAGCTTGGACGGGAGGGGGCAAGAGACCCAGTACTTC
>-|TRBV20-1|TRBJ2-1|few|14
CSASLGTLYNEQFF
TGCAGCGCCTCCCTCGGGACATTATACAATGAGCAGTTCTTC
>-|TRBV5-1|TRBJ2-5|many|13
CASSLGGGETQYF
TGCGCCAGCAGTCTGGGTGGGGGAGAGACCCAGTACTTC
>TRBD1|TRBV29-1|TRBJ2-7|many|12
CSVGQGVGEQYF
TGCAGCGTGGGACAGGGAGTTGGTGAGCAGTACTTC
>TRBD1|TRBV30|TRBJ2-4|few|15
CAWSGQGLAKNIQYF
TGTGCCTGGAGTGGACAGGGCCTAGCCAAAAACATTCAGTACTTC
>-|TRBV12-3/TRBV12-4|TRBJ1-2|few|12
CATGRSNYGYTF
TGTGCCACCGGCCGGTCTAACTATGGCTACACCTTC
>TRBD1|TRBV11-2|TRBJ2-1|many|15
CASSLEQGIYNEQFF
TGTGCCAGCAGCTTAGAACAGGGGATCTACAATGAGCAGTTCTTC
>TRBD2|TRBV20-1|TRBJ2-5|-|14
CSAGGGGNQETQYF
TGCAGTGCTGGTGGCGGGGGGAACCAAGAGACCCAGTACTTC
>TRBD2|TRBV7-8|TRBJ2-5|few|17
CASSLPTSGRAKETQYF
TGTGCCAGCAGCTTACCTACTAGCGGGAGGGCCAAAGAGACCCAGTACTTC
>-|TRBV5-1|TRBJ2-3|many|12
CASSLSTDTQYF
TGTGCCAGCAGCTTATCTACAGATACGCAGTATTTT
>-|TRBV9|TRBJ1-1|many|13
CASSRRVGSEAFF
TGTGCCAGCAGCCGGCGGGTAGGGAGTGAAGCTTTCTTT
>TRBD1|TRBV10-3|TRBJ2-1|-|14
CAIAVGQGPDEQFF
TGTGCCATCGCGGTGGGACAGGGGCCTGATGAGCAGTTCTTC
>TRBD2|TRBV3-1|TRBJ2-3|-|15
CASLLAGGGTDTQYF
TGTGCCAGCCTCTTAGCGGGAGGCGGCACAGATACGCAGTATTTT
>-|TRBV29-1|TRBJ2-3|many|10
CSVGGSTQYF
TGCAGCGTTGGGGGAAGTACGCAGTATTTT